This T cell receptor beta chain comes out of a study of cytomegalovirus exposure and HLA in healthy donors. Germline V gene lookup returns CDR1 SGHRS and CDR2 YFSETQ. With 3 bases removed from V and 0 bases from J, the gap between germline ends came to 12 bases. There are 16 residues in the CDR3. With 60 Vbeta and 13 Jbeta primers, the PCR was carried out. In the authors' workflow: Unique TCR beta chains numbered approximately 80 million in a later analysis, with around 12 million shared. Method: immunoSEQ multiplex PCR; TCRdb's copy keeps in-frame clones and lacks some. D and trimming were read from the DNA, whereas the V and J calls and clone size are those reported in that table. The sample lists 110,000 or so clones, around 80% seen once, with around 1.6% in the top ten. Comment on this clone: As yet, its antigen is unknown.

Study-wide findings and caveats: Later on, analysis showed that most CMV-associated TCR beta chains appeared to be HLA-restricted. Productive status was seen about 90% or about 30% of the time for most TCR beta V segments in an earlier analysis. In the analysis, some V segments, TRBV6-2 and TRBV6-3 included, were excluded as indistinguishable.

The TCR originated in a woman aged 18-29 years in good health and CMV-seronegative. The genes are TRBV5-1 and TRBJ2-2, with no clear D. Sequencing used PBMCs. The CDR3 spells CASSSLGRPNTGELFF. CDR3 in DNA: TGCGCCAGCAGCTCCTTGGGCCGACCGAACACCGGGGAGCTGTTTTTT.